The entry below describes one TCR beta chain. CDR3 length equals 14 residues. The germline gives CDR1 MNHEY, CDR2 SMNVEV (reference sequence). V lost 5 bases, J lost 2 bases, and 7 bases lay in between. In the study's own analysis: Scientists estimated how many nucleated cells there were by amplifying reference gene primers. Using immunoSEQ multiplex PCR, the repertoire was profiled, and TCRdb retains in-frame clones only, with some absent. From that table come the V and J calls and clone size; the DNA was used to work out D and trimming. The table records fewer than 250,000 clones, around four fifths of them present only once. This entry comes from a study of blood T cell repertoires in COVID-19. Looking at the study overall: Sites across the United States, Italy and Spain contributed samples from acute and convalescent COVID-19. Sample material is recorded as cDNA or gDNA derived from T cells, B-cell-depleted T cells, or PBMCs.

What was sequenced was peripheral blood. The sequence was collected from a man aged 25 to 45 with active or convalescent COVID-19. V and J are TRBV27 and TRBJ1-6; D might be TRBD1 (5 bases). CDR3 loop: CASSGATYNSPLHF. In nucleotides, the CDR3 is TGTGCCAGCAGTGGGGCGACCTATAATTCACCCCTCCACTTT.